These T cell receptor beta chains were read from a single sample in a study of T-cell reconstitution after alpha-beta-depleted transplantation in children. TCRdb re-called the PCR reads through MiXCR, storing one row per CDR3 protein. The data contain some 520,000 distinct CDR3 sequences, around a third of them singletons. The source was PBMCs from the stem cell graft donor, collected from the stem cell graft. These receptors were collected from a human donor who donated a stem cell graft to a child with aplastic anemia. CDR3s include the opening cysteine and the closing phenylalanine or tryptophan. The D gene is left open where the match is weak. Only some rows state a clone size, as once, few, many or a class for expanded clones.

v_gene	d_gene	j_gene	abundance	CDR3nt	CDR3aa
TRBV9	NA	TRBJ2-2	NA	TGTGCCAGCAGCGTTGCGCCTCCGGGCACCGGGGAGCTGTTTTTT	CASSVAPPGTGELFF
TRBV30	NA	TRBJ1-1	NA	TGTGCCTGGAGTGTACCAGGACGGATAGCTGAAGCTTTCTTT	CAWSVPGRIAEAFF
TRBV5-6	NA	TRBJ2-7	NA	TGTGCCAGCAGCTTGGTACGGGGGCGGCAGTACTTC	CASSLVRGRQYF
TRBV29-1	TRBD2	TRBJ2-3	NA	TGCAGCGTTGAGGGACTAGCGGGCACAGATACGCAGTATTTT	CSVEGLAGTDTQYF
TRBV15	TRBD1	TRBJ1-5	NA	TGTGCCACCAGCAGAGTAGTCCCAGGGACAGGGTACCTACCCCAGCATTTT	CATSRVVPGTGYLPQHF
TRBV10-3	TRBD1	TRBJ1-2	NA	TGTGCCATCAGTGAAAACAGGGGAGGCGATGGCTACACCTTC	CAISENRGGDGYTF
TRBV5-5	NA	TRBJ2-3	NA	TGTGCCAGCAGCCCAATTCCGAAGCACACAGATACGCAGTATTTT	CASSPIPKHTDTQYF
TRBV9	NA	TRBJ2-1	NA	TGTGCCAGCAGCCCCTCGGCGGGAGAGCAGTTCTTC	CASSPSAGEQFF
TRBV7-3	NA	TRBJ1-6	NA	TGTGCCAGCAGCCGTGAGGGATCACCCCTCCACTTT	CASSREGSPLHF
TRBV29-1	TRBD1	TRBJ2-5	NA	TGCAGCGCCCAGGGGGCAGAAGAGACCCAGTACTTC	CSAQGAEETQYF
TRBV27	TRBD2	TRBJ2-2	NA	TGTGCCAGCAGGGTAGCGGGAACCGGGGAGCTGTTTTTT	CASRVAGTGELFF
TRBV29-1	TRBD2	TRBJ2-7	few	TGCAGCGTGACGGGCGGGGGTGCGGAGCAGTACTTC	CSVTGGGAEQYF
TRBV20-1	NA	TRBJ1-4	NA	TGCAGTGCGAGAGGGGGAGTAGAAAAAAAACTGTTTTTT	CSARGGVEKKLFF
TRBV7-2	NA	TRBJ2-7	once	TGTGCCAGCAGCTTTTCCGGGGGCTTCCCGGATGAGCAGTACTTC	CASSFSGGFPDEQYF
TRBV27	NA	TRBJ1-2	many	TGTGCCAGCAGTCCGAGGGGTGACGGCTATGGCTACACCTTC	CASSPRGDGYGYTF
TRBV28	TRBD1	TRBJ1-2	NA	TGTGCCAGCAGTTACGGACAGGGAGCTTATGGCTACACCTTC	CASSYGQGAYGYTF
TRBV5-1	NA	TRBJ2-1	NA	TGCGCCAGTGCCCTTAACGATGGTGAGCAGTTCTTC	CASALNDGEQFF
TRBV5-1	TRBD1	TRBJ1-6	few	TGCGCCAGCAGCCCCGAGGGACAGGGTGTAGGTTCACCCCTCCACTTT	CASSPEGQGVGSPLHF
TRBV19	NA	TRBJ2-2	NA	TGTGCCGCCCGGGGGGGACAGGGAAAGAACACCGGGGAGCTGTTTTTT	CAARGGQGKNTGELFF
TRBV7-2	NA	TRBJ2-1	few	TGTGCCAGCAGCCCTCGTAGAGAGCGGCGAAGGGGCAATGAGCAGTTCTTC	CASSPRRERRRGNEQFF
TRBV4-1	NA	TRBJ1-1	few	TGCGCCAGCAGCCAAGGGGGACCCACTGAAGCTTTCTTT	CASSQGGPTEAFF
TRBV5-1	TRBD2	TRBJ2-5	NA	TGCGCCAGCAGCGCCGGACTAGCGGGAGGGGGGCAAGAGACCCAGTACTTC	CASSAGLAGGGQETQYF
TRBV29-1	NA	TRBJ2-1	NA	TGCAGCGTGAGGGCAGGCAATGAGCAGTTCTTC	CSVRAGNEQFF
TRBV6-5	TRBD2	TRBJ2-1	few	TGTGCCAGCAGTTACAGACTAGCGGGGGGCAATGAGCAGTTCTTC	CASSYRLAGGNEQFF
TRBV20-1	TRBD2	TRBJ2-1	NA	TGCAGTGCTAGAGATTTTCCGGGACTAGAGGTCCATGAGCAGTTCTTC	CSARDFPGLEVHEQFF
TRBV24-1	NA	TRBJ1-2	NA	TGTGCCACCAGTGAACCCGGGTATGGCTACACCTTC	CATSEPGYGYTF
TRBV12-3/TRBV12-4	NA	TRBJ1-1	few	TGTGCCAGCAGTTTATTTTTAGGGGGGGGCGCCTCTGAAGCTTTCTTT	CASSLFLGGGASEAFF
TRBV12-3/TRBV12-4	TRBD2	TRBJ2-7	NA	TGTGCCAGCAGTTTGTCTAGCGGGAGGTTATACGAGCAGTACTTC	CASSLSSGRLYEQYF
TRBV12-3/TRBV12-4	TRBD1	TRBJ2-4	few	TGTGCCAGCAGGAGACAGGGGAGTGTTCTAGCCAAAAACATTCAGTACTTC	CASRRQGSVLAKNIQYF
TRBV28	TRBD2	TRBJ2-3	NA	TGTGCCAGCAGTCTCCAGCGGGAGATGACAGATACGCAGTATTTT	CASSLQREMTDTQYF
TRBV7-2	TRBD1	TRBJ1-1	NA	TGTGCCAGCAGCCCACCGGGACAGGGTTCGGTTAGGGCTTTCTTT	CASSPPGQGSVRAFF
TRBV5-1	NA	TRBJ2-2	few	TGCGCCAGCAGCGGGGGAGGCGGCACCGGGGAGCTGTTTTTT	CASSGGGGTGELFF
TRBV6-1	NA	TRBJ2-3	NA	TGTGCCAGCAGCGATGAGTGGGGCACAGATACGCAGTATTTT	CASSDEWGTDTQYF
TRBV27	TRBD2	TRBJ2-5	few	TGTGCCAGCAGCGGAGCCACGGCGGGAGGGCCCCAAGAGACCCAGTACTTC	CASSGATAGGPQETQYF
TRBV11-2	NA	TRBJ2-4	NA	TGTGCCAGCAGCCCAAGTACTTTTGGGAGTAGGGCCAAAAACATTCAGTACTTC	CASSPSTFGSRAKNIQYF
TRBV14	NA	TRBJ2-1	few	TGTGCCAGCAGCCCCCGGCCCTCCGCCAATGAGCAGTTCTTC	CASSPRPSANEQFF
TRBV6-5	TRBD1	TRBJ1-1	NA	TGTGCCAGCGTTAGACCACAGGGGGCCGACACTGAAGCTTTCTTT	CASVRPQGADTEAFF
TRBV29-1	NA	TRBJ1-1	few	TGCAGCGCTGCCCCGGGTGAGGCTTTCTTT	CSAAPGEAFF
TRBV4-3	TRBD2	TRBJ2-7	NA	TGCGCCAGCAGCCAACACAATACACTAGCGGGAGGAGAAGGCTACGAGCAGTACTTC	CASSQHNTLAGGEGYEQYF
TRBV29-1	TRBD1	TRBJ1-2	NA	TGCAGCGCTCGACAAGGGGACAGGGAAGGATTACGCGGCTACACCTTC	CSARQGDREGLRGYTF
TRBV7-2	TRBD1	TRBJ1-1	once	TGTGCCAGCAGCTTACAGAAGGGGGCGGTGGGAACTGAAGCTTTCTTT	CASSLQKGAVGTEAFF
TRBV5-4	TRBD2	TRBJ2-1	few	TGTGCCAGCAGCTTGCGGAAGGCTAGCGGGACTAATACAGGACCCTACAATGAGCAGTTCTTC	CASSLRKASGTNTGPYNEQFF
TRBV9	NA	TRBJ2-7	once	TGTGCCAGCAGCCCCCAAGAGGGACTCCTCCCCTACGAGCAGTACTTC	CASSPQEGLLPYEQYF
TRBV7-6	NA	TRBJ2-5	few	TGTGCCAGCAGCTTCGCAGGGGTTGGAAGGGTGACCCAGTACTTC	CASSFAGVGRVTQYF
TRBV29-1	NA	TRBJ2-1	NA	TGCAGCGTTGCCGGGAGCTCCTACAATGAGCAGTTCTTC	CSVAGSSYNEQFF
TRBV7-3	NA	TRBJ2-3	many	TGTGCCAGCAGCTTGAGCGGTTCGGGAGATACGCAGTATTTT	CASSLSGSGDTQYF
TRBV18	TRBD1	TRBJ1-5	NA	TGTGCCAGCTCACCGATAGGACAGGGGCTGAATCAGCCCCAGCATTTT	CASSPIGQGLNQPQHF
TRBV4-3	NA	TRBJ2-1	once	TGCGCCAGCAGCCGATCTCCCAGGGACAACTCCTACAATGAGCAGTTCTTC	CASSRSPRDNSYNEQFF
TRBV7-9	TRBD1	TRBJ1-4	NA	TGTGCCAGCAGCACGGGACAGACCCTGTTTTTT	CASSTGQTLFF
TRBV4-3	NA	TRBJ2-5	NA	TGCGCCAGCAGCCAAGATCCTTTTCAAGAGACCCAGTACTTC	CASSQDPFQETQYF
TRBV6-2/TRBV6-3	NA	TRBJ1-5	NA	TGTGCCAGCAGTTACGACACCCGCTTTGGGAGCAATCAGCCCCAGCATTTT	CASSYDTRFGSNQPQHF
TRBV11-2	TRBD2	TRBJ2-2	NA	TGTGCCAGCAGCCGGACTAGCGGGAGCCCCAGGTTCACCGGGGAGCTGTTTTTT	CASSRTSGSPRFTGELFF
TRBV4-1	NA	TRBJ2-7	NA	TGCGCCAGTCTTAGGGGGGGTGTCTCTGGGTATGACGAGCAGTACTTC	CASLRGGVSGYDEQYF
TRBV20-1	TRBD1	TRBJ2-5	few	TGCAGTGCTCGGGACAGTGTATATGGGCAAGAGACCCAGTACTTC	CSARDSVYGQETQYF
TRBV4-3	TRBD1	TRBJ1-2	NA	TGCGCCAGCAGCCAAACAGGGGGACTCTATGGCTACACCTTC	CASSQTGGLYGYTF
TRBV10-3	NA	TRBJ1-2	NA	TGTGCCATCAGTGAGCAACAGGGTTATGGCTACACCTTC	CAISEQQGYGYTF
TRBV12-3/TRBV12-4	NA	TRBJ2-7	NA	TGTGCCAGCAGTTTAGGAGGAACGGGCCTCTACGAGCAGTACTTC	CASSLGGTGLYEQYF
TRBV6-5	NA	TRBJ1-1	few	TGTGCCAGCAGCCGTCAGGGCCAGGGAATGACTGAAGCTTTCTTT	CASSRQGQGMTEAFF
TRBV5-1	NA	TRBJ1-1	few	TGCGCCAGCAGCTTGGCCCCGGGACTGAGCACTGAAGCTTTCTTT	CASSLAPGLSTEAFF